These 18 T cell receptor beta chains share one sample of origin, sequenced in a study of cytomegalovirus exposure and HLA in healthy donors. The PCR used 60 Vbeta and 13 Jbeta primers. Only in-frame clones appear in the TCRdb table, and some are missing; sequencing was by immunoSEQ multiplex PCR. Counted here are around 61,000 clones, 60% to 80% occurring once; the ten biggest clones make up less than 20%. Sequenced input: PBMCs. These receptors were collected from a man between 40 and 49 years old in good health and CMV-seropositive.

The chain is built from TRBV10-2 and TRBJ2-5, with 8 bases lining up with TRBD1. With the DNA end fitting TRBJ2-7 better, the J assignment may be wrong. Germline V lookup: CDR1 WSHSY, CDR2 SAAADI. CDR3 length: 14 residues. The CDR3 DNA follows: TGCGCCAGCACTACCGGGACAGGCTCCTACGAGCAGTACTTC. It translates to CASTTGTGSYEQYF.

This clone was recorded once. The J gene is TRBJ1-5, the V gene TRBV6-5; D is uncertain. V lost 0 bases and J 3 bases, leaving 9 bases between the germline ends. The CDR3 is made up of 15 amino acids. Per the germline V gene, CDR1 is MNHEY and CDR2 is SVGAGI. CDR3 protein: CASSYSPENNQPQHF. The CDR3 DNA is TGTGCCAGCAGTTACTCTCCTGAGAACAATCAGCCCCAGCATTTT.

The chain couples TRBV5-6 to TRBJ2-7, with a tentative D call TRBD2 (5 bases). In germline, CDR1 is SGHDT, CDR2 YYEEEE. This CDR3 has 16 amino acids. Deletions cut 2 bases from V and 2 bases from J, with 17 bases between. CDR3 amino acids: CASSFYQAGLPYEQYF. CDR3 nucleotide sequence: TGTGCCAGCAGCTTTTATCAGGCGGGTCTACCCTACGAGCAGTACTTC.

The chain is built from TRBV4-3 and TRBJ2-1, with 14 bases fitting TRBD2. CDR1 is LGHNA and CDR2 is YSLEER in the germline V gene. The CDR3 has 19 amino acids. V trimming: 2 bases; J trimming: 3 bases; junction bases outside the gene matches: 9. In nucleotides, the CDR3 is TGCGCCAGCAGCCAACGGACTAGCGGGGGGCCCGACATCTACAATGAGCAGTTCTTC. Translating gives CASSQRTSGGPDIYNEQFF.

This sequence joins TRBV6-1 and TRBJ2-7, with 9 bases lining up with TRBD1. The length of the CDR3 is 14 residues. With V trimmed by 4 bases and J by 2 bases, 3 bases remained unmatched. Germline values: CDR1 MNHNS, CDR2 SASEGT. CDR3 sequence reads: CASSVHRGPYEQYF. The CDR3 DNA follows: TGTGCCAGCAGTGTCCACAGGGGGCCCTACGAGCAGTACTTC.

This clone appeared once. This chain connects TRBV5-1 to TRBJ2-5; 11 bases line up with TRBD2. CDR1 and CDR2 from the germline V gene are SGHRS and YFSETQ. Losses at the gene ends were 0 bases for V and 2 bases for J; bases not matched to a gene: 3. The CDR3 is 16 amino acids. The CDR3 loop is CASSLAGLAGQETQYF. CDR3 nucleotide sequence: TGCGCCAGCAGCTTGGCAGGACTAGCGGGTCAAGAGACCCAGTACTTC.

This rearrangement joins TRBV7-6 to TRBJ2-2; TRBD1 matches at 10 bases. The ends lost 5 bases at V and 1 base at J; junction bases unmatched: 10. The CDR3 runs to 18 residues. Germline assignment: CDR1 SGHVS and CDR2 FNYEAQ. CDR3 sequence (DNA): TGTGCCAGCAGCAAGACAGGGGGCGCCCGGGGGAACACCGGGGAGCTGTTTTTT. Residues: CASSKTGGARGNTGELFF. Combining the CDR3 with reference TRBV7-6 and TRBJ2-2 gives the whole variable domain GAGVSQSPRYKVTKRGQDVALRCDPISGHVSLYWYRQALGQGPEFLTYFNYEAQQDKSGLPNDRFSAERPEGSISTLTIQRTEQRDSAMYRCASSKTGGARGNTGELFFGEGSRLTVL.

The genes are TRBV10-3 and TRBJ2-5, with 8 bases matching TRBD2. Germline lookup yields CDR1 ENHRY and CDR2 SYGVKD. The J segment lost 1 base and the V segment lost 11 bases, leaving 9 bases of the junction unmatched. The CDR3 runs to 14 residues. The CDR3 region has the DNA TGTGCCTCCAGAGCGGGAGTCATCCAAGAGACCCAGTACTTC. Residues: CASRAGVIQETQYF.

This chain links TRBV11-1 with TRBJ1-2; 8 positions match TRBD1. The CDR3 spans 15 residues. CDR1 is SGHAT, CDR2 FQDESV, per germline (reference sequence). Trimming took 5 bases from V and 3 from J; bases not matched to a gene: 8. The CDR3 region is CASSPDRGNDYGYTF. CDR3 nucleotide sequence: TGTGCCAGCAGCCCCGACAGGGGTAACGACTATGGCTACACCTTC. Based on the CDR3 plus reference TRBV11-1 and TRBJ1-2, the full variable domain is EAEVAQSPRYKITEKSQAVAFWCDPISGHATLYWYRQILGQGPELLVQFQDESVVDDSQLPKDRFSAERLKGVDSTLKIQPAELGDSAMYLCASSPDRGNDYGYTFGSGTRLTVV.

The genes are TRBV5-4 and TRBJ1-2; 7 bases map to TRBD1. The V gene end was trimmed by 3 bases and the J gene end by 5 bases; junction bases not matched to a gene: 13. Per the germline V gene, CDR1 is SGHNT and CDR2 is YYREEE (reference sequence). CDR3 length: 16 amino acids. CDR3 sequence reads: CASSSTQGKGAYGYTF. The CDR3 DNA reads TGTGCCAGCAGCTCCACCCAGGGGAAGGGGGCGTATGGCTACACCTTC.

The chain combines TRBV6-1 with TRBJ1-5, with D tentatively TRBD1 (5 bases). V lost 1 base, J lost 11 bases, and 15 bases lay in between. Germline loops: CDR1 MNHNS, CDR2 SASEGT. This CDR3 has 14 amino acids. The CDR3 nucleotides read TGTGCCAGCAGTGAAGGGCAGATTACGGGGGCCCAGCATTTT. Its protein product is CASSEGQITGAQHF.

This clone was picked up one time. The CDR3 nucleotides are TGTGCCAGCAGCTCGGGACTAGCGGGGGGCCCCCGCTACGAGCAGTACTTC. This translates into CASSSGLAGGPRYEQYF. V usage is TRBV7-9 and J usage is TRBJ2-5; the match to TRBD2 covers 15 bases. The J call is uncertain, as TRBJ2-7 better fits the DNA end. CDR1 is SEHNR, CDR2 FQNEAQ, per germline (reference sequence). This CDR3 spans 17 amino acids.

This clone was seen only a few times. The J gene is TRBJ1-3, the V gene TRBV6-5; the D is unclear. V lost 7 bases and J lost 11, with 18 bases in between. Germline CDR1 reads MNHEY; CDR2 reads SVGAGI. The CDR3 loop spans 13 amino acids. CDR3 protein: CASMSFKSNAIYF. CDR3 bases: TGTGCCAGCATGAGTTTCAAGTCGAACGCCATATATTTT.

This rearrangement joins TRBV13 to TRBJ1-1; D not certain. The V gene's germline CDR1 is PRHDT and CDR2 FYEKMQ (reference sequence). CDR3 size: 14 residues. Deletions cut 3 bases from V and 1 base from J, with 9 bases between. DNA of the CDR3: TGTGCCAGCAGCTTTCGTTTAGCGAACACTGAAGCTTTCTTT. This encodes CASSFRLANTEAFF.

The J gene is TRBJ2-5, the V gene TRBV2; 11 bases are a match to TRBD2. The V gene's germline CDR1 is SNHLY and CDR2 FYNNEI. This CDR3 is 15 amino acids long. With 4 bases clipped from V and 2 bases from J, the junction kept 3 bases outside the gene matches. The CDR3 DNA reads TGTGCCAGCAGTGGACTAGCGGGGCGTCAAGAGACCCAGTACTTC. Its translation is CASSGLAGRQETQYF.

The rearrangement links TRBV5-5 to TRBJ1-6; TRBD1 aligns across 7 bases. V gave up 5 bases and J gave up 4 bases; unmatched junction bases: 12. The CDR3 is made up of 17 amino acids. Germline V gene sequence: CDR1 SGHKS, CDR2 YYEKEE (reference sequence). The CDR3 is CASSLHQNRGYNSPLHF. The CDR3 DNA reads as TGTGCCAGCAGTTTACATCAGAACAGGGGTTATAATTCACCCCTCCACTTT.

The rearrangement links TRBV2 to TRBJ1-4; 10 bases agree with TRBD1. This CDR3 is built from 14 residues. Germline V gene lookup returns CDR1 SNHLY and CDR2 FYNNEI. Germline trimming cut 7 bases from V and 6 bases from J; bases unmatched to any gene: 5. CDR3 protein: CASTQGQGYEKLFF. DNA for the CDR3: TGTGCCAGCACCCAGGGACAGGGGTATGAAAAACTGTTTTTT.

The chain couples TRBV4-3 to TRBJ1-1, with D tentatively TRBD1 (6 bases). This CDR3 is built from 14 residues. Germline V gives CDR1 LGHNA, CDR2 YSLEER. V lost 2 bases and J 7 bases, leaving 14 bases between the germline ends. The CDR3 protein is CASSQNRQAVEAFF. The DNA for the CDR3 is TGCGCCAGCAGCCAAAACCGACAGGCGGTTGAAGCTTTCTTT.